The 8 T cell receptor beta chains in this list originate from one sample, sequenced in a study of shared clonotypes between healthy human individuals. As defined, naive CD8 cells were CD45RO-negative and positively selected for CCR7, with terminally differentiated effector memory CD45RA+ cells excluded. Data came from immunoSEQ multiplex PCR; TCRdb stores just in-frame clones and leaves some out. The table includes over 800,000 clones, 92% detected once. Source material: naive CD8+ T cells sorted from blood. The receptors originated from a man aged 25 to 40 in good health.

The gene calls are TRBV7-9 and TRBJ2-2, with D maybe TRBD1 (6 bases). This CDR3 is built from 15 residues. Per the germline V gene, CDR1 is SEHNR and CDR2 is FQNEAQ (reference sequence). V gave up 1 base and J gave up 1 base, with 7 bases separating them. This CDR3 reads CASSLDRVNTGELFF. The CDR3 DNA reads TGTGCCAGCAGCTTAGACAGGGTGAACACCGGGGAGCTGTTTTTT.

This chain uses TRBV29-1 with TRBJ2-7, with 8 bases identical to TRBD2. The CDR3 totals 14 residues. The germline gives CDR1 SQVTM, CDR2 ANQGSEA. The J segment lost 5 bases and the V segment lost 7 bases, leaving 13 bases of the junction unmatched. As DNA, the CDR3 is TGCAGCGCCGAAGCGGGAGTAGGTTATGACGAGCAGTACTTC. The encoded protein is CSAEAGVGYDEQYF.

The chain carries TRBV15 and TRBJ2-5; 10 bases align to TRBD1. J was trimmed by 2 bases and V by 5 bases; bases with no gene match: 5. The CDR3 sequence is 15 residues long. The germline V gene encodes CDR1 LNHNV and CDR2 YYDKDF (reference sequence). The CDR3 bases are TGTGCCACCAGCCAACCGGACAGGGGGCAAGAGACCCAGTACTTC. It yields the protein CATSQPDRGQETQYF.

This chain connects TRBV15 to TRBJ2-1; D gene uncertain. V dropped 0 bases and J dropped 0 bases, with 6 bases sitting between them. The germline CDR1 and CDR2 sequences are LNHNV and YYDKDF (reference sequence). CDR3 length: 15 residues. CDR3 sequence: CATSRDSYSYNEQFF. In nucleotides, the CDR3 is TGTGCCACCAGCAGAGACAGCTACTCCTACAATGAGCAGTTCTTC.

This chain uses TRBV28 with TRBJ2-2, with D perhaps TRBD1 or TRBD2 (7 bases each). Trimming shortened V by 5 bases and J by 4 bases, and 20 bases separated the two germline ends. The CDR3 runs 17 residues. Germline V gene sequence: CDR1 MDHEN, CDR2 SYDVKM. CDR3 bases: TGTGCCAGCAGTGGACTAGAGGGGGCCCGGCGCACCGGGGAGCTGTTTTTT. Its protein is CASSGLEGARRTGELFF.

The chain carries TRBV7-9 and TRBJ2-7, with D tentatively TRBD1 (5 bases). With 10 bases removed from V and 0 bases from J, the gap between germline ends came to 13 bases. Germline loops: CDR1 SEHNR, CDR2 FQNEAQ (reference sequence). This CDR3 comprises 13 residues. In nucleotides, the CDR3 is TGTGCCACTATAGGGGCAGCCTCCTACGAGCAGTACTTC. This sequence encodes CATIGAASYEQYF.

The CDR3 DNA reads TGCGCCAGCAGCCAATTAGTTAGCAATCAGCCCCAGCATTTT. Protein: CASSQLVSNQPQHF. This sequence joins TRBV4-1 and TRBJ1-5; D is unclear. The CDR3 contains 14 residues. Per germline, CDR1 MGHRA and CDR2 YSYEKL. V dropped 2 bases and J dropped 0 bases, with 5 bases sitting between them.

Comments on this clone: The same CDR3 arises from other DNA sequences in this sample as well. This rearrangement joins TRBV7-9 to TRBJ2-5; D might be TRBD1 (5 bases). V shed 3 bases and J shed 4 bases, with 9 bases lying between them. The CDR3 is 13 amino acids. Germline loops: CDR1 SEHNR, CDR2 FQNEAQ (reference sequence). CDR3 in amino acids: CASSFAGRETQYF. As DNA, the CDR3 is TGTGCCAGCAGCTTCGCAGGGCGAGAGACCCAGTACTTC.